The rows below give T cell receptor beta chains drawn from one sample of a study of response to subunit inactivated influenza vaccine. TCRdb called the RT-PCR reads again in MiXCR, with one record for every CDR3 protein. The sample has 150,000 to 200,000 distinct CDR3 sequences; roughly 12% are singletons. This sample was shared with a second study, whose subject was T cells expressing NK-cell markers.

This specimen was CD8+ T cells sorted from PBMCs, taken less than 13 days after vaccination. These receptors came from a man aged 45-65 years who received an inactivated influenza vaccine. The CDR3 runs from the conserved cysteine through the conserved F or W. The D gene is left open where the match is weak.

CASSDRTSRFTDTQYF	TRBV7-2	TRBJ2-3	TRBD2
CASTADRDFNQPQHF	TRBV6-2/TRBV6-3	TRBJ1-5	.
CASSFTGVADTQYF	TRBV11-2	TRBJ2-3	TRBD1
CASSEVGGLAFF	TRBV25-1	TRBJ1-1	.
CARRGVENTEAFF	TRBV30	TRBJ1-1	.
CASSQEVGAYQETQYF	TRBV4-2	TRBJ2-5	.
CASSAILTGEGTQHF	TRBV4-1	TRBJ1-5	TRBD1
CSVWTGASYEQYF	TRBV29-1	TRBJ2-7	TRBD1
CASGTGTGLNEQFF	TRBV5-4	TRBJ2-1	TRBD1
CASSYGTGFAGELFF	TRBV11-2	TRBJ2-2	TRBD1
CSARDPTSGTSYNEQFF	TRBV20-1	TRBJ2-1	TRBD2
CASSPQRGYTDTQYF	TRBV27	TRBJ2-3	.
CASSQYPWEGKDIQYF	TRBV4-3	TRBJ2-4	.
CASRLSRGSRNEQFF	TRBV12-2	TRBJ2-1	.